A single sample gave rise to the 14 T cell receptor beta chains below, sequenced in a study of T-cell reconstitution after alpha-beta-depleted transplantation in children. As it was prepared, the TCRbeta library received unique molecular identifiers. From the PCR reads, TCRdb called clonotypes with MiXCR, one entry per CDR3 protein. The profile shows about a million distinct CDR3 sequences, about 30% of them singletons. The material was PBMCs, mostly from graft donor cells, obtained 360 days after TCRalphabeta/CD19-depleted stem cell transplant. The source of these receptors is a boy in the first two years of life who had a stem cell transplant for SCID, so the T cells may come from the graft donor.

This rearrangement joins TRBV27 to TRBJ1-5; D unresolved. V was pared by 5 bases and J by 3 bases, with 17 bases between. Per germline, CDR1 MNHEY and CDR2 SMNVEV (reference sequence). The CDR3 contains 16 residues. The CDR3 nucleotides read TGTGCCAGCAGTCCACTCCCTCCAGGACCCAATCAGCCCCAGCATTTT. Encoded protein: CASSPLPPGPNQPQHF.

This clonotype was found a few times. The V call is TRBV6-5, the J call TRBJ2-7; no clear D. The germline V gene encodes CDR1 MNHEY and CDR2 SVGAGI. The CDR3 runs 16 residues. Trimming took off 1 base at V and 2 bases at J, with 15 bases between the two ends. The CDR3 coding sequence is TGTGCCAGCAGTTACTTCGTTGGAACGGGTCCCTACGAGCAGTACTTC. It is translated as CASSYFVGTGPYEQYF.

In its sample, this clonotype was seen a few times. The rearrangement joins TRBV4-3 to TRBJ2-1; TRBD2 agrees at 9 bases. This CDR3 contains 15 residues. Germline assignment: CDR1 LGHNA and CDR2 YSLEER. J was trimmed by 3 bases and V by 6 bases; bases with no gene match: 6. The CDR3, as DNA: TGCGCCAGCAGTACCGGGACTAGCTTCTACAATGAGCAGTTCTTC. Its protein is CASSTGTSFYNEQFF.

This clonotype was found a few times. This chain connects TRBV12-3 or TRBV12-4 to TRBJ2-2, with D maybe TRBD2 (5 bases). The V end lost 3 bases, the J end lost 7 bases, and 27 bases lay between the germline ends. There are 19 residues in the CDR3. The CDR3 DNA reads TGTGCCAGCAGTTTTGGTAGGGAGAAGTTTCCCTACGCGAGCGGGGAGCTGTTTTTT. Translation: CASSFGREKFPYASGELFF.

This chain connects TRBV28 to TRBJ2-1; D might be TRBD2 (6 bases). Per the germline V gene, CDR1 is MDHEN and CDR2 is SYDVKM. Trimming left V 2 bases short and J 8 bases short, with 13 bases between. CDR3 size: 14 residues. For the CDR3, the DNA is TGTGCCAGCAGTTTACGAGTCAGGGAGGATGAGCAGTTCTTC. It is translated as CASSLRVREDEQFF.

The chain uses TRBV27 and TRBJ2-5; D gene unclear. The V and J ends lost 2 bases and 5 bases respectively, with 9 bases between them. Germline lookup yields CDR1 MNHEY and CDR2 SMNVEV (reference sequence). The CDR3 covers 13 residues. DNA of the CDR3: TGTGCCAGCAGTTTAAGATGGATGGAGACCCAGTACTTC. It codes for CASSLRWMETQYF.

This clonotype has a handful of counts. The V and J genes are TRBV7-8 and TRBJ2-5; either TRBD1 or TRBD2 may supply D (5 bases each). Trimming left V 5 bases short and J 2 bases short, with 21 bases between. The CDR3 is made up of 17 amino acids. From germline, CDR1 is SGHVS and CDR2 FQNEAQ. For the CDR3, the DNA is TGTGCCAGCAGCCGCAACCTCCCGGGGTGGGGGCAAGAGACCCAGTACTTC. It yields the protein CASSRNLPGWGQETQYF.

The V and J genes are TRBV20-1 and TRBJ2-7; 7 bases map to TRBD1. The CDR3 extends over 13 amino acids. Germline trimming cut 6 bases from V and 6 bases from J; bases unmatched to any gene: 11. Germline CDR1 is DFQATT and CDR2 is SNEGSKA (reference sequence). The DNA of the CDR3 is TGCAGTGCATGGGACAGAGGGTCCAGCGAGCAGTACTTC. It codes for CSAWDRGSSEQYF.

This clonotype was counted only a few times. The DNA for the CDR3 is TGCAGCGTTGGGGACAGCTTAAGCACAGATACGCAGTATTTT. It encodes CSVGDSLSTDTQYF. V gene TRBV29-1 combines with J gene TRBJ2-3; 7 bases match TRBD1. In germline, CDR1 is SQVTM, CDR2 ANQGSEA. The ends lost 4 bases at V and 0 bases at J; junction bases unmatched: 4. The CDR3 loop spans 14 amino acids.

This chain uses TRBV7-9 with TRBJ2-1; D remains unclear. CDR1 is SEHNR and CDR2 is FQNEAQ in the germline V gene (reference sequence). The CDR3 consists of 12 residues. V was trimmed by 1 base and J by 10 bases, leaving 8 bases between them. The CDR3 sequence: CASSLELREQFF. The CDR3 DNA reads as TGTGCCAGCAGCTTAGAGCTACGGGAGCAGTTCTTC.

This chain's CDR3 is CASSDQTRGVSRAGQETQYF. The DNA of the CDR3 is TGTGCCAGCAGTGATCAAACCCGCGGGGTGTCCAGGGCTGGGCAAGAGACCCAGTACTTC. The V gene is TRBV25-1, the J gene TRBJ2-5, with D possibly matching TRBD2 (6 bases). The CDR3 runs to 20 residues. The V gene lost 3 bases and the J gene lost 2 bases, with 28 bases spanning the gap. The V gene's germline CDR1 is MGHDK and CDR2 SYGVNS.

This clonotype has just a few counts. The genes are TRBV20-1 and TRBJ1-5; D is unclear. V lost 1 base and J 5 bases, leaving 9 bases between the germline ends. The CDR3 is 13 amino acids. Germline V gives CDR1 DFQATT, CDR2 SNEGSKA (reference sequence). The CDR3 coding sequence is TGCAGTGCTAGAGGGACGTTTGATCAGCCCCAGCATTTT. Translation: CSARGTFDQPQHF.

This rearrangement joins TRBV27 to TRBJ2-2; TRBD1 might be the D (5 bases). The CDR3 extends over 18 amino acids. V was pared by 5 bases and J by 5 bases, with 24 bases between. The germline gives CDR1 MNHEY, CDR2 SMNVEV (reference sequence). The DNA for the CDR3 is TGTGCCAGCAGTCGCCTCGCCAGGGTTGGCTCTCCGACCGGGGAGCTGTTTTTT. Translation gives CASSRLARVGSPTGELFF.

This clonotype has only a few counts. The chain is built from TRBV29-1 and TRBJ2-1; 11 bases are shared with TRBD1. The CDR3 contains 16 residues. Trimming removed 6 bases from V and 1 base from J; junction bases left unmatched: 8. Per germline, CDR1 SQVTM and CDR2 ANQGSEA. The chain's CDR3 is CSVAKGTGGSYNEQFF. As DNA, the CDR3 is TGCAGCGTCGCCAAAGGGACAGGGGGTTCCTACAATGAGCAGTTCTTC.